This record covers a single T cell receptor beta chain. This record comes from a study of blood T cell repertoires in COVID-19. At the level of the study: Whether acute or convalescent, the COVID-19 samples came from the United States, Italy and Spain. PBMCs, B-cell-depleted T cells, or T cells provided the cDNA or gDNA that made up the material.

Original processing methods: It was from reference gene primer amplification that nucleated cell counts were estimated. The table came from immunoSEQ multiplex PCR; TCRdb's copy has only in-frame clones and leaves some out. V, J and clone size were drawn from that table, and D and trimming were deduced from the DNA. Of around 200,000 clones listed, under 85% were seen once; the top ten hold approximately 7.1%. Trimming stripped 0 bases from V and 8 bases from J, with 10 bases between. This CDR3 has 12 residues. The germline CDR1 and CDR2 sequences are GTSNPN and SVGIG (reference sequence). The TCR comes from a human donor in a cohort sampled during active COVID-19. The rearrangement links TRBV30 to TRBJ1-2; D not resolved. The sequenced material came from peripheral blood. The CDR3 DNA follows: TGTGCCTGGAGTGTATATTCCGAGGGCTACACCTTC. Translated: CAWSVYSEGYTF.